A selection of T cell receptor beta chains follows, all from one sample in a study of Ad26.COV2.S vaccination and SARS-CoV-2 variants. Data came from immunoSEQ multiplex PCR; TCRdb stores just in-frame clones and leaves some out. Found here are roughly 400,000 clones, around nine tenths of them singletons; the top ten hold about 1.9%. The sequencing used peripheral blood, collected in a trial of Ad26.COV2.S vaccine versus placebo. The source of these receptors is a person aged 18 to 59 who received the Ad26.COV2.S COVID-19 vaccine or a placebo. Both conserved end residues are part of each CDR3. D genes are given only for firm matches. A row's size may be missing; if present it is once, few, many or a size class.

d_call	v_call	j_call	clone_size	cdr3_length	cdr3_aa	cdr3_nt
TRBD2	TRBV7-3	TRBJ2-5	.	13	CASSLTSGSTQYF	TGTGCCAGCAGCTTAACTAGCGGGAGCACCCAGTACTTC
.	TRBV30	TRBJ2-2	.	13	CAWNREHTGELFF	TGTGCCTGGAACAGGGAGCACACCGGGGAGCTGTTTTTT
.	TRBV9	TRBJ2-5	.	15	CASSVATGRSETQYF	TGTGCCAGCAGCGTAGCTACAGGACGCAGCGAGACCCAGTACTTC
.	TRBV7-9	TRBJ1-4	.	19	CASSFVPTVEWARPGKLFF	TGTGCCAGCAGCTTCGTTCCGACAGTCGAGTGGGCTCGCCCAGGAAAACTGTTTTTT
.	TRBV7-2	TRBJ2-5	.	14	CASAHGGPVETQYF	TGTGCCAGCGCGCACGGAGGGCCGGTAGAGACCCAGTACTTC
.	TRBV10-1	TRBJ2-2	.	14	CASSEMVNTGELFF	TGCGCCAGCAGTGAGATGGTTAACACCGGGGAGCTGTTTTTT
.	TRBV2	TRBJ1-4	.	13	CASRWTINEKLFF	TGTGCCAGCAGATGGACGATTAATGAAAAACTGTTTTTT
.	TRBV15	TRBJ2-5	.	17	CATSQPLGREGQETQYF	TGTGCCACCAGCCAGCCTTTGGGGCGAGAGGGTCAAGAGACCCAGTACTTC
.	TRBV28	TRBJ2-2	.	15	CASSLIGSETGELFF	TGTGCCAGCAGTTTAATCGGGAGCGAGACCGGGGAGCTGTTTTTT
.	TRBV12-3/TRBV12-4	TRBJ1-5	.	13	CASSRTGDKAQHF	TGTGCCAGCAGCCGTACGGGGGATAAGGCCCAGCATTTT
TRBD2	TRBV24-1	TRBJ2-1	once	14	CATSELAGGDEQFF	TGTGCCACCAGTGAACTAGCGGGAGGGGATGAGCAGTTCTTC
.	TRBV6-1	TRBJ2-1	.	15	CASSESHSSYNEQFF	TGTGCCAGCAGTGAATCCCATAGCTCCTACAATGAGCAGTTCTTC
.	TRBV28	TRBJ1-5	.	16	CASKFGGGNSNQPQHF	TGTGCCTCCAAGTTCGGGGGGGGGAATAGCAATCAGCCCCAGCATTTT
.	TRBV18	TRBJ2-5	.	13	CASSADRGETQYF	TGTGCCAGCTCAGCCGACAGAGGGGAGACCCAGTACTTC
.	TRBV5-6	TRBJ1-3	.	13	CASSRAWGNTIYF	TGTGCCAGCAGCCGGGCCTGGGGAAACACCATATATTTT
.	TRBV4-3	TRBJ1-5	.	15	CASAHPTDLNQPQHF	TGCGCCAGTGCGCATCCGACAGACCTCAATCAGCCCCAGCATTTT
.	TRBV10-2	TRBJ1-3	few	15	CASSESSTPGNTIYF	TGCGCCAGCAGTGAGTCCAGCACACCTGGAAACACCATATATTTT
TRBD1	TRBV6-1	TRBJ1-6	.	16	CASSELPQGIGSPLHF	TGTGCCAGCAGTGAATTACCACAGGGGATAGGTTCACCCCTCCACTTT
TRBD1	TRBV29-1	TRBJ1-2	.	17	CSVDGLQGAEEPYGYTF	TGCAGCGTTGACGGTTTGCAGGGGGCGGAAGAGCCATATGGCTACACCTTC
TRBD1	TRBV6-5	TRBJ1-6	.	13	CASSSTGNSPLHF	TGTGCCAGCAGTTCGACAGGGAATTCACCCCTCCACTTT
TRBD2	TRBV27	TRBJ2-7	.	13	CASRGLASYEQYF	TGTGCCAGCAGAGGACTAGCCTCCTACGAGCAGTACTTC
.	TRBV9	TRBJ1-1	.	14	CASSPPRGSTEAFF	TGTGCCAGCAGCCCACCCCGGGGATCCACTGAAGCTTTCTTT
TRBD1	TRBV18	TRBJ2-2	.	17	CASSPRDRGRVTGELFF	TGTGCCAGCTCACCACGGGACAGGGGGCGAGTAACCGGGGAGCTGTTTTTT
TRBD1	TRBV6-5	TRBJ1-1	.	15	CASSLLGTGATEAFF	TGTGCCAGCAGTCTACTCGGGACAGGGGCCACTGAAGCTTTCTTT
TRBD2	TRBV28	TRBJ2-1	.	13	CASSWTSVDEQFF	TGTGCCAGCAGCTGGACTAGCGTGGATGAGCAGTTCTTC
.	TRBV5-1	TRBJ1-3	.	15	CASSGDGVSGNTIYF	TGCGCCAGCTCAGGAGATGGGGTCTCTGGAAACACCATATATTTT
.	TRBV21-1	TRBJ2-5	.	12	CASSTRKETQYF	TGTGCCAGCAGCACGAGGAAAGAGACCCAGTACTTC
.	TRBV7-6	TRBJ1-5	.	16	CASSLGGAGSNQPQHF	TGTGCCAGCAGCTTAGGGGGGGCCGGGAGCAATCAGCCCCAGCATTTT
.	TRBV7-2	TRBJ2-5	.	12	CASSFGRETQYF	TGTGCCAGCAGCTTTGGCCGAGAGACCCAGTACTTC
.	TRBV12-3/TRBV12-4	TRBJ1-1	.	12	CASSPAYTEAFF	TGTGCCAGCAGTCCAGCATATACTGAAGCTTTCTTT
.	TRBV6-5	TRBJ1-1	.	14	CASSKGGKNTEAFF	TGTGCCAGCAGTAAGGGGGGGAAGAACACTGAAGCTTTCTTT
TRBD1	TRBV4-1	TRBJ1-5	.	16	CASSQDLGQGNQPQHF	TGCGCCAGCAGCCAAGATCTGGGACAGGGCAATCAGCCCCAGCATTTT
.	TRBV5-3	TRBJ1-5	few	16	CARSSGPRLYGQPQHF	TGTGCCAGAAGCTCGGGACCGCGCTTATACGGTCAGCCCCAGCATTTT
.	TRBV4-1	TRBJ2-1	once	12	CASSRRVGEQFF	TGCGCCAGCAGCCGAAGGGTTGGTGAGCAGTTCTTC
.	TRBV28	TRBJ2-6	.	14	CASSPYIRANVLTF	TGTGCCAGCAGTCCGTACATTAGGGCCAACGTCCTGACTTTC
.	TRBV7-2	TRBJ2-1	.	10	CASNPSPEFF	TGTGCCAGCAATCCATCACCCGAGTTCTTC
.	TRBV28	TRBJ2-3	.	15	CASRKRGPSTDTQYF	TGTGCCAGCAGAAAACGAGGTCCTAGCACAGATACGCAGTATTTT
TRBD2	TRBV28	TRBJ2-3	.	16	CASSHLAGGFTDTQYF	TGTGCCAGCAGTCACCTAGCGGGAGGGTTCACAGATACGCAGTATTTT
.	TRBV7-9	TRBJ1-6	.	13	CASHKQQNSPLHF	TGTGCCAGCCACAAACAGCAAAATTCACCCCTCCACTTT
.	TRBV10-3	TRBJ2-2	.	14	CAISDDLVTGELFF	TGTGCCATCAGTGACGACTTAGTCACCGGGGAGCTGTTTTTT
TRBD2	TRBV10-1	TRBJ2-3	.	15	CASSAAGRGTDTQYF	TGCGCCAGCAGTGCAGCGGGAAGGGGCACAGATACGCAGTATTTT
TRBD1	TRBV2	TRBJ1-2	.	13	CASRSTGENGYTF	TGTGCCAGCAGGTCGACAGGGGAGAATGGCTACACCTTC
.	TRBV7-8	TRBJ1-1	.	15	CASSPNRGPNTEAFF	TGTGCCAGCAGCCCCAATAGGGGCCCGAACACTGAAGCTTTCTTT
.	TRBV5-1	TRBJ2-3	.	13	CASSLDSRDTQYF	TGCGCCAGCAGCCTGGACAGCCGAGATACGCAGTATTTT
.	TRBV24-1	TRBJ1-2	.	14	CATSDLGFNYGYTF	TGTGCCACCAGTGATTTGGGGTTCAACTATGGCTACACCTTC
.	TRBV7-8	TRBJ2-2	.	15	CASSFSMGVAGELFF	TGTGCCAGCAGCTTCTCAATGGGGGTGGCCGGGGAGCTGTTTTTT
TRBD2	TRBV5-1	TRBJ2-1	.	16	CASSRTLAGGYNEQFF	TGCGCCAGCAGCCGGACCCTAGCGGGAGGGTACAATGAGCAGTTCTTC
.	TRBV29-1	TRBJ2-1	.	16	CSVEDPGRTLYNEQFF	TGCAGCGTTGAAGATCCCGGCCGAACGCTCTACAATGAGCAGTTCTTC
TRBD1	TRBV19	TRBJ2-1	.	14	CASSRDRGYNEQFF	TGTGCCAGTAGTAGGGACAGGGGGTACAATGAGCAGTTCTTC
TRBD2	TRBV4-3	TRBJ2-3	.	16	CASSQEGLAGTDTQYF	TGCGCCAGCAGCCAAGAAGGACTAGCGGGAACAGATACGCAGTATTTT
.	TRBV6-2/TRBV6-3	TRBJ2-7	.	15	CASSSPLGGGDEQYF	TGTGCCAGCAGTTCCCCTTTGGGAGGGGGAGACGAGCAGTACTTC
.	TRBV10-3	TRBJ1-5	once	13	CAISESGAQPQHF	TGTGCCATCAGTGAGTCAGGGGCTCAGCCCCAGCATTTT
.	TRBV28	TRBJ2-3	.	16	CASSHQGLGFRDTQYF	TGTGCCAGCAGTCATCAGGGGCTTGGGTTCAGAGATACGCAGTATTTT
.	TRBV7-2	TRBJ2-1	.	14	CASSPTGGHNEQFF	TGTGCCAGCAGCCCGACAGGAGGCCACAATGAGCAGTTCTTC